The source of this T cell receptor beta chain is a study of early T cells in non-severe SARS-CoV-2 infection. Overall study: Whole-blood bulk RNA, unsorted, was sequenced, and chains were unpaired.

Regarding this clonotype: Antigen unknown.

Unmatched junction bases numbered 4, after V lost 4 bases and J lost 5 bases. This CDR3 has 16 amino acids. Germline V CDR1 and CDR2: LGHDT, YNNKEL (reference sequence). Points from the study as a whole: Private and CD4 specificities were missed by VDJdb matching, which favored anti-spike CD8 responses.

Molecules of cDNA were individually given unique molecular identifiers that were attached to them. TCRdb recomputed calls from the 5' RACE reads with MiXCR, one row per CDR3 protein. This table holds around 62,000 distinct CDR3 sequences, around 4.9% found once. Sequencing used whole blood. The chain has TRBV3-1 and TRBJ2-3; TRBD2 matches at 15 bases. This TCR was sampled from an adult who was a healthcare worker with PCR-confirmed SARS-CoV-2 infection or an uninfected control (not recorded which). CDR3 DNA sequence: TGTGCCAGCAGCCCCGGGACTAGCGGGGGGATAGATACGCAGTATTTT. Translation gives CASSPGTSGGIDTQYF.